This T cell receptor (beta chain) was profiled in a study of T cells in Graves' hyperthyroidism and ophthalmopathy. The CDR3 is made up of 11 amino acids. Trimming pared 1 base from V and 6 bases from J, leaving 0 bases between. The germline gives CDR1 KGHDR, CDR2 SFDVKD. From RNA transcripts, TCR beta CDR3 regions were amplified. The HTBI primer set was used in a first-round RT-PCR of the TCR CDR3. TCRdb re-derived calls from the multiplex PCR reads in MiXCR, one entry per CDR3 protein. Seen here are roughly 200,000 distinct CDR3 sequences, 17% observed once, and the top ten hold around 52%. Graves' hyperthyroidism is called stable when ophthalmopathy does not progress within 18 months. Among the patients, aged 18 to 65, hyperthyroidism was newly diagnosed and had lasted under 2 months. The PBMCs were sourced from fresh peripheral blood (around 9.3 ml). This clonotype is medium-sized.

Sequencing used blood. The clonotype originates from a woman aged 50 to 60 with Graves' hyperthyroidism. The V call is TRBV24-1, the J call TRBJ2-1; D gene unclear. In DNA form, the CDR3 reads TGTGCCACCAGTGATTTCAATGAGCAGTTCTTC. It encodes CATSDFNEQFF.